These 28 T cell receptor beta chains were all obtained from the same sample, sequenced in a study of cytomegalovirus exposure and HLA in healthy donors. PCR used 60 Vbeta primers and 13 Jbeta primers. Clones were sequenced by immunoSEQ multiplex PCR, and TCRdb holds only the in-frame ones, with some missing. The data contain 150,000 to 200,000 clones, approximately 84% of them singletons. Sequencing was carried out using PBMCs. These receptors all come from a woman in her twenties or thirties in good health and CMV-seropositive.

The J gene is TRBJ2-3, the V gene TRBV7-9; 8 bases agree with TRBD2. CDR3 length: 16 residues. Losses at the gene ends were 2 bases for V and 7 bases for J; bases not matched to a gene: 11. In germline, CDR1 is SEHNR, CDR2 FQNEAQ (reference sequence). CDR3: CASSLIPAGEGHTQYF. CDR3 DNA sequence: TGTGCCAGCAGCTTAATTCCAGCGGGAGAGGGACATACGCAGTATTTT.

The gene calls are TRBV7-3 and TRBJ2-1; D not resolved. V lost 4 bases and J 8 bases, leaving 12 bases between the germline ends. CDR1 and CDR2 (germline): SGHTA, FQGTGA. The CDR3 spans 13 residues. Written as DNA, the CDR3 is TGTGCCAGCAGCTGGCCTGGTCGGGATGAGCAGTTCTTC. Residues: CASSWPGRDEQFF.

The rearrangement uses TRBV5-1 and TRBJ2-3, with 10 nucleotides matching TRBD2. Germline V gene sequence: CDR1 SGHRS, CDR2 YFSETQ. V lost 2 bases, J lost 3 bases, and 3 bases stayed unmatched. The CDR3 has 15 amino acids. CDR3 DNA: TGCGCCAGCAGCTTAGCGGGAGGGCGTACAGATACGCAGTATTTT. It yields the protein CASSLAGGRTDTQYF.

V and J are TRBV28 and TRBJ1-4; no firm D call. The CDR3 spans 11 residues. V was trimmed by 6 bases and J by 4 bases, leaving 3 bases between them. Germline V lookup: CDR1 MDHEN, CDR2 SYDVKM. CDR3 bases: TGTGCCAGCAGCTTTAATGAAAAACTGTTTTTT. Residues: CASSFNEKLFF. The variable domain in full, with the rest retrieved from reference TRBV28 and TRBJ1-4, is DVKVTQSSRYLVKRTGEKVFLECVQDMDHENMFWYRQDPGLGLRLIYFSYDVKMKEKGDIPEGYSVSREKKERFSLILESASTNQTSMYLCASSFNEKLFFGSGTQLSVL.

V usage is TRBV12-5 and J usage is TRBJ1-2; D is unclear. Trimming removed 5 bases from V and 6 bases from J, with 13 bases in between. The germline V gene has CDR1 LGHNT and CDR2 FRNRAP. The CDR3 spans 13 residues. The CDR3 nucleotides are TGTGCTAGTGGTCACGCTGGGAGGGATGGCTACACCTTC. Its protein is CASGHAGRDGYTF.

Details on this clone: Sequence at one end of the junction differs from germline and may be a read error. Here the CDR3 DNA reads TGCGCCAGCAGGTTGGGACAGGCAGCCTACGAGCAGTACTTC. As protein: CASRLGQAAYEQYF. The genes are TRBV5-1 and TRBJ2-7, with 8 bases identical to TRBD1. The CDR3 length is 14 residues. CDR1 and CDR2 (germline): SGHRS, YFSETQ. Filled out from reference TRBV5-1 and TRBJ2-7, the complete variable domain reads KAGVTQTPRYLIKTRGQQVTLSCSPISGHRSVSWYQQTPGQGLQFLFEYFSETQRNKGNFPGRFSGRQFSNSRSEMNVSTLELGDSALYLCASRLGQAAYEQYFGPGTRLTVT.

This clone was picked up one time. The genes are TRBV6-5 and TRBJ2-7; D ambiguous. Germline V gene sequence: CDR1 MNHEY, CDR2 SVGAGI. V gave up 4 bases and J gave up 0 bases, with 10 bases separating them. CDR3 length equals 14 residues. The CDR3, as DNA: TGTGCCAGCAGTTCCCGCAGAGGCTCCTACGAGCAGTACTTC. This sequence encodes CASSSRRGSYEQYF.

This clone was detected only once. V is TRBV20-1 and J is TRBJ2-1; D gene uncertain. V lost 5 bases and J lost 6, with 5 bases in between. CDR1 is DFQATT, CDR2 SNEGSKA, per germline (reference sequence). The CDR3 runs to 10 residues. DNA of the CDR3: TGCAGTGCTCGTAGCAATGAGCAGTTCTTC. Protein sequence: CSARSNEQFF.

The rearrangement joins TRBV11-2 to TRBJ1-5, with 8 bases matching TRBD1. CDR3 length: 14 residues. V was clipped by 1 base and J by 4 bases; unmatched bases: 0. From germline, CDR1 is SGHAT and CDR2 FQNNGV. The DNA for the CDR3 is TGTGCCAGCAGCTTAGGGACAGGGAATCAGCCCCAGCATTTT. This translates into CASSLGTGNQPQHF.

The chain employs TRBV7-2 and TRBJ2-3; TRBD2 matches at 10 bases. CDR3 length: 15 residues. From germline, CDR1 is SGHTA and CDR2 FQGNSA. V dropped 4 bases and J dropped 6; count of bases not matched to a gene: 7. CDR3 DNA: TGTGCCAGCAGCTCCTCAGCGGGGGGGCTCGATACGCAGTATTTT. This sequence encodes CASSSSAGGLDTQYF.

The chain employs TRBV11-2 and TRBJ1-4, with 7 bases lining up with TRBD1. The V gene end was trimmed by 4 bases and the J gene end by 4 bases; junction bases not matched to a gene: 12. This CDR3 region has 17 residues. Germline-derived CDR1 and CDR2 are SGHAT and FQNNGV. The CDR3 loop is CASSYRGHVRINEKLFF. The CDR3 bases are TGTGCCAGCAGCTATAGGGGGCACGTTAGGATTAATGAAAAACTGTTTTTT.

This sequence joins TRBV27 and TRBJ1-5; weak D call: TRBD1 (5 bases). Germline V CDR1 and CDR2: MNHEY, SMNVEV (reference sequence). This CDR3 is built from 14 residues. With 2 bases removed from V and 7 bases from J, the gap between germline ends came to 12 bases. CDR3 sequence (DNA): TGTGCCAGCAGTTTAGGAGGGGCGTACCAGCCCCAGCATTTT. This sequence encodes CASSLGGAYQPQHF.

This rearrangement joins TRBV27 to TRBJ1-1; 7 nucleotides align to TRBD1. V lost 7 bases, J lost 5 bases, and 10 bases stayed unmatched. This CDR3 has 14 residues. Germline V gene data show CDR1 as MNHEY and CDR2 as SMNVEV (reference sequence). CDR3 sequence: CASTPFSGGTEAFF. The DNA for the CDR3 is TGTGCCAGCACCCCCTTTTCAGGGGGTACTGAAGCTTTCTTT.

V usage is TRBV9 and J usage is TRBJ2-3, with D maybe TRBD2 (6 bases). Germline values: CDR1 SGDLS, CDR2 YYNGEE. Trimming took 0 bases from V and 0 from J, leaving 14 bases between them. The CDR3 sequence is 17 residues long. The CDR3 coding sequence is TGTGCCAGCAGCGTAGGTCCCAAGGGAGGTAGCACAGATACGCAGTATTTT. Its protein is CASSVGPKGGSTDTQYF.

The chain links TRBV5-1 to TRBJ2-5; the match to TRBD1 covers 8 bases. The J call may be incorrect, as the DNA end agrees better with TRBJ2-7. Per germline, CDR1 SGHRS and CDR2 YFSETQ. The length of the CDR3 is 13 residues. The CDR3 is CASQHGQGPEQYF. DNA for the CDR3: TGCGCCAGCCAGCATGGACAGGGCCCCGAGCAGTACTTC.

The V gene is TRBV23-1, the J gene TRBJ1-6; TRBD1 agrees at 9 bases. TRBV23-1 is an open reading frame whose function is uncertain. CDR3 length: 18 residues. The J segment lost 7 bases and the V segment lost 0 bases, leaving 10 bases of the junction unmatched. As DNA, the CDR3 is TGCGCCAGCAGTCAATCGCGTTACAGGGGGCCCCCGAATTCACCCCTCCACTTT. It yields the protein CASSQSRYRGPPNSPLHF.

This clone was counted a single time. The gene calls are TRBV5-4 and TRBJ1-3; perhaps TRBD1 as D (6 bases). V was clipped by 4 bases and J by 1 base, with 18 bases between them. The CDR3 contains 17 residues. Per germline, CDR1 SGHNT and CDR2 YYREEE (reference sequence). This chain's CDR3 is CASSRRTVNLSGNTIYF. For the CDR3, the DNA is TGTGCCAGCAGCCGCCGGACAGTTAATTTGTCTGGAAACACCATATATTTT.

This rearrangement joins TRBV28 to TRBJ2-3; maybe TRBD2 (5 bases). The CDR3 length is 12 residues. Germline V gene data show CDR1 as MDHEN and CDR2 as SYDVKM. V shed 5 bases and J shed 2 bases, with 5 bases lying between them. As DNA, the CDR3 is TGTGCCAGCAGTCGGGACACAGATACGCAGTATTTT. It codes for CASSRDTDTQYF.

The V call is TRBV7-8, the J call TRBJ2-7; D not resolved. This CDR3 comprises 13 residues. Deletions cut 5 bases from V and 3 bases from J, with 11 bases between. Germline V lookup: CDR1 SGHVS, CDR2 FQNEAQ. The CDR3 is CASSLHLGYEQYF. The DNA of the CDR3 is TGTGCCAGCAGCCTCCACCTCGGCTACGAGCAGTACTTC.

The rearrangement uses TRBV5-1 and TRBJ1-4, with 7 bases identical to TRBD1. The V segment lost 4 bases and the J segment 4 bases; nucleotides outside the gene matches: 4. This CDR3 region has 14 residues. Germline-derived CDR1 and CDR2 are SGHRS and YFSETQ. The CDR3: CASSPRDSNEKLFF. The DNA for the CDR3 is TGCGCCAGCAGCCCCCGGGACAGTAATGAAAAACTGTTTTTT.

The rearrangement joins TRBV28 to TRBJ1-3; 8 bases are a match to TRBD1. The CDR3 covers 16 residues. Germline values: CDR1 MDHEN, CDR2 SYDVKM. With 1 base clipped from V and 2 bases from J, the junction kept 4 bases outside the gene matches. CDR3 in amino acids: CASSLLGRGPGNTIYF. The DNA of the CDR3 is TGTGCCAGCAGTTTATTGGGCAGGGGGCCTGGAAACACCATATATTTT.

This sequence joins TRBV6-5 and TRBJ2-5; 7 bases match TRBD2. The CDR3 length is 15 residues. After removal of 4 bases from V and 4 bases from J, the junction contained 9 bases not matched to a gene. Germline V gene sequence: CDR1 MNHEY, CDR2 SVGAGI. The CDR3 sequence is CASSFAGPGGETQYF. CDR3 nucleotide sequence: TGTGCCAGCAGTTTCGCCGGGCCGGGGGGAGAGACCCAGTACTTC.

The V gene is TRBV12-5, the J gene TRBJ2-1, with 9 nucleotides matching TRBD1. Germline loops: CDR1 LGHNT, CDR2 FRNRAP. This CDR3 is built from 13 residues. The V gene end was trimmed by 4 bases and the J gene end by 7 bases; junction bases not matched to a gene: 2. CDR3 DNA sequence: TGTGCTAGTGGTTCCGACAGGGGGAATGAGCAGTTCTTC. This encodes CASGSDRGNEQFF.

The chain recombines TRBV7-9 with TRBJ2-1; D is perhaps TRBD1 (5 bases). The CDR3 sequence is 15 residues long. V lost 2 bases, J lost 1 base, and 9 bases lay in between. Germline CDR1 SEHNR, CDR2 FQNEAQ (reference sequence). CDR3 sequence: CASSLSRGSYNEQFF. The DNA for the CDR3 is TGTGCCAGCAGCTTAAGTAGGGGATCCTACAATGAGCAGTTCTTC.

V usage is TRBV13 and J usage is TRBJ1-5, with a tentative D call TRBD1 (6 bases). V lost 3 bases to trimming and J lost 7 bases, with 16 bases between them. The CDR3 has 15 amino acids. Germline V lookup: CDR1 PRHDT, CDR2 FYEKMQ (reference sequence). This chain's CDR3 is CASSLGGGPRQPQHF. DNA for the CDR3: TGTGCCAGCAGCTTGGGGGGGGGCCCAAGGCAGCCCCAGCATTTT. Together with reference TRBV13 and TRBJ1-5, the CDR3 gives the full variable domain: AAGVIQSPRHLIKEKRETATLKCYPIPRHDTVYWYQQGPGQDPQFLISFYEKMQSDKGSIPDRFSAQQFSDYHSELNMSSLELGDSALYFCASSLGGGPRQPQHFGDGTRLSIL.

This clone appeared once. This rearrangement joins TRBV13 to TRBJ2-5; the D gene is possibly TRBD1 (7 bases). CDR3 length equals 15 residues. Germline CDR1 and CDR2: PRHDT and FYEKMQ (reference sequence). Trimming removed 1 base at V and 3 bases at J, with 12 bases between. CDR3 sequence: CASSLAAGQKETQYF. DNA for the CDR3: TGTGCCAGCAGCTTAGCGGCGGGACAGAAAGAGACCCAGTACTTC.

The rearrangement uses TRBV5-1 and TRBJ1-6, with unresolved D. Germline assignment: CDR1 SGHRS and CDR2 YFSETQ. The CDR3 is made up of 17 amino acids. Trimming took 0 bases from V and 0 from J, leaving 10 bases between them. The CDR3 loop is CASSLVLMSSYNSPLHF. In nucleotides, the CDR3 is TGCGCCAGCAGCTTGGTCCTGATGAGCTCCTATAATTCACCCCTCCACTTT.

The J gene is TRBJ1-2, the V gene TRBV5-1, with TRBD1 as a possible D gene (5 bases). CDR3 length: 14 residues. V gave up 1 base and J gave up 1 base, with 8 bases separating them. CDR1 and CDR2 from the germline V gene are SGHRS and YFSETQ. CDR3 in amino acids: CASSLPQGNYGYTF. CDR3 DNA sequence: TGCGCCAGCAGCTTGCCCCAGGGTAACTATGGCTACACCTTC.